This T cell receptor beta chain was sequenced for a study of a mutant IDH1 vaccine in newly diagnosed glioma. Study information: Prior therapy was radiotherapy, temozolomide, or both; most received both.

The data were produced by immunoSEQ multiplex PCR, yet TCRdb's version contains in-frame clones alone and is incomplete. The sample lists about 56,000 clones, around 87% seen once, with 1.3% to 1.5% in the top ten. Comment on this clone: Its target is not known.

The time point here: week 23, last vaccination. With topical imiquimod, each dose of the vaccine consisted of 300 ug of mutant IDH1 20-mer peptide. Trimming stripped 0 bases from V and 2 bases from J, with 11 bases between. This CDR3 comprises 16 residues. Germline loops: CDR1 SGHDT, CDR2 YYEEEE. The J gene is TRBJ2-2, the V gene TRBV5-6; D perhaps matches TRBD1 (5 bases). The specimen was PBMCs, collected from a glioma patient whose treatment included an IDH1 peptide vaccine. This TCR derives from a man in his forties with glioma. For the CDR3, the DNA is TGTGCCAGCAGCTTGGGACAGTTTGGCAACACCGGGGAGCTGTTTTTT. It is translated as CASSLGQFGNTGELFF. Using reference TRBV5-6 and TRBJ2-2 for the parts outside the CDR3, the full variable domain is DAGVTQSPTHLIKTRGQQVTLRCSPKSGHDTVSWYQQALGQGPQFIFQYYEEEERQRGNFPDRFSGHQFPNYSSELNVNALLLGDSALYLCASSLGQFGNTGELFFGEGSRLTVL.